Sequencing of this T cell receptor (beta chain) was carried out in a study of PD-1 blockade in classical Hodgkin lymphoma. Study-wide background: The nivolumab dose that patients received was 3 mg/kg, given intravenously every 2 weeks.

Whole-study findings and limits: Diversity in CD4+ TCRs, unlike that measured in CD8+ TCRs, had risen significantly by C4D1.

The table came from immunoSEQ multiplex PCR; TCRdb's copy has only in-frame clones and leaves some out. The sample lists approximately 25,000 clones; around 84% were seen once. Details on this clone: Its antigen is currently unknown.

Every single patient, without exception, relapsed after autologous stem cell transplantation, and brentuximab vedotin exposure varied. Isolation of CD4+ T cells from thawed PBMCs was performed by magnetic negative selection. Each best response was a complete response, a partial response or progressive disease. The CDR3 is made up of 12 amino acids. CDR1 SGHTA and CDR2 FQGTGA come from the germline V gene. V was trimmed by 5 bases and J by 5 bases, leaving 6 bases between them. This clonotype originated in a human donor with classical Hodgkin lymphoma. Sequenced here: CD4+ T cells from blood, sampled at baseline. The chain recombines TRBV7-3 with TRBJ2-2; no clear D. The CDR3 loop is CASSPQTGELFF. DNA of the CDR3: TGTGCCAGCAGCCCCCAAACCGGGGAGCTGTTTTTT.